The 14 T cell receptor beta chains below come from one sample, sequenced in a study of cytomegalovirus exposure and HLA in healthy donors. Both 60 Vbeta primers and 13 Jbeta primers went into the PCR. The assay was immunoSEQ multiplex PCR, and TCRdb's table has in-frame clones only and misses some. The sample lists under 200,000 clones, more than 70% occurring once. The sample consisted of PBMCs. The receptors were gathered from a male donor in good health and CMV-seropositive.

The J gene is TRBJ2-7, the V gene TRBV9, with TRBD1 matching 7 bases. This CDR3 is 14 amino acids long. V lost 3 bases to trimming and J lost 4 bases; unmatched junction nucleotides: 7. Germline lookup yields CDR1 SGDLS and CDR2 YYNGEE. As DNA, the CDR3 is TGTGCCAGCAGCGCCGGACAGGACTTATACGAGCAGTACTTC. It specifies CASSAGQDLYEQYF.

This clone has more than one count but fewer than ten. The chain recombines TRBV6-4 with TRBJ2-2, with 7 bases lining up with TRBD1. The CDR3 extends over 14 amino acids. V dropped 3 bases and J dropped 6; count of bases not matched to a gene: 4. The germline V gene has CDR1 MRHNA and CDR2 SNTAGT. CDR3 residues: CASSEDQGAGELFF. CDR3 DNA: TGTGCCAGCAGTGAAGACCAGGGGGCCGGGGAGCTGTTTTTT.

The chain links TRBV5-4 to TRBJ2-3; TRBD1 agrees at 9 bases. V lost 5 bases to trimming and J lost 2 bases; unmatched junction nucleotides: 9. The CDR3 runs 16 residues. Germline loops: CDR1 SGHNT, CDR2 YYREEE (reference sequence). The CDR3 sequence: CASRTDRGIFTDTQYF. The CDR3 DNA reads TGTGCCAGCAGAACTGACAGGGGGATCTTCACAGATACGCAGTATTTT.

The chain uses TRBV9 and TRBJ2-1; TRBD2 aligns across 12 bases. Trimming removed 2 bases from V and 4 bases from J; junction bases left unmatched: 4. Germline V lookup: CDR1 SGDLS, CDR2 YYNGEE. There are 16 residues in the CDR3. The CDR3 DNA reads as TGTGCCAGCAGCGTCGGACTAGCGGGACTTTACAATGAGCAGTTCTTC. This codes for CASSVGLAGLYNEQFF.

This sequence joins TRBV10-3 and TRBJ1-1; D may be TRBD1 (6 bases). Between the trimmed V and J ends, which lost 3 bases and 7 bases, there was a span of 12 bases. The germline gives CDR1 ENHRY, CDR2 SYGVKD. The CDR3 consists of 13 residues. The CDR3 spells CAISEVAGDEAFF. The DNA of the CDR3 is TGTGCCATCAGTGAAGTGGCAGGGGATGAAGCTTTCTTT.

Note on this clone: This sample includes further DNA sequences coding for the same CDR3. V gene TRBV20-1 combines with J gene TRBJ1-4, with D uncertain. There are 11 residues in the CDR3. V was trimmed by 2 bases and J by 4 bases, leaving 2 bases between them. Germline values: CDR1 DFQATT, CDR2 SNEGSKA (reference sequence). The CDR3 protein is CSARLNEKLFF. CDR3 DNA: TGCAGTGCTAGACTTAATGAAAAACTGTTTTTT.

V gene TRBV10-3 combines with J gene TRBJ1-2; D is perhaps TRBD1 (5 bases). With 4 bases removed from V and 6 bases from J, the gap between germline ends came to 12 bases. This CDR3 is 13 amino acids long. Germline loops: CDR1 ENHRY, CDR2 SYGVKD. The CDR3 reads CAISGAGTNGYTF. CDR3 in DNA: TGTGCCATCAGTGGGGCAGGGACTAATGGCTACACCTTC.

The chain joins TRBV5-1 to TRBJ2-7, with 9 bases fitting TRBD1. V trimming: 2 bases; J trimming: 0 bases; junction bases outside the gene matches: 3. CDR1 SGHRS and CDR2 YFSETQ come from the germline V gene. This CDR3 is built from 15 residues. CDR3 nucleotides: TGCGCCAGCAGCTTAACAGGGGGCTCCTCCTACGAGCAGTACTTC. It specifies CASSLTGGSSYEQYF.

The chain couples TRBV2 to TRBJ2-3, with 7 bases fitting TRBD1. The germline gives CDR1 SNHLY, CDR2 FYNNEI. The V segment lost 6 bases and the J segment 2 bases; nucleotides outside the gene matches: 14. This CDR3 contains 17 residues. CDR3 nucleotides: TGTGCCAGCAGATGGAGATTACAGGGGATCAACACAGATACGCAGTATTTT. It yields the protein CASRWRLQGINTDTQYF. Combining the CDR3 with reference TRBV2 and TRBJ2-3 gives the whole variable domain EPEVTQTPSHQVTQMGQEVILRCVPISNHLYFYWYRQILGQKVEFLVSFYNNEISEKSEIFDDQFSVERPDGSNFTLKIRSTKLEDSAMYFCASRWRLQGINTDTQYFGPGTRLTVL.

The chain employs TRBV4-3 and TRBJ2-7; 10 bases align to TRBD1. The CDR3 length is 15 residues. Germline V gene data show CDR1 as LGHNA and CDR2 as YSLEER. V trimming: 4 bases; J trimming: 5 bases; junction bases outside the gene matches: 8. CDR3 DNA sequence: TGCGCCAGCAGCCCAGGCCGGGACAGGGGAGACGAGCAGTACTTC. Translation: CASSPGRDRGDEQYF.

This clone was seen a few times. The V call is TRBV10-3, the J call TRBJ2-1; TRBD2 matches at 16 bases. Trimming took 7 bases from V and 5 from J; bases not matched to a gene: 2. The CDR3 contains 15 residues. From germline, CDR1 is ENHRY and CDR2 SYGVKD. In DNA, the CDR3 is TGTGCCATCAAAGGGACTAGCGGGAGGGACAATGAGCAGTTCTTC. Encoded protein: CAIKGTSGRDNEQFF.

The V call is TRBV11-3, the J call TRBJ2-2, with D perhaps matching TRBD1 (5 bases). The CDR3 extends over 16 amino acids. Germline V gives CDR1 SGHNT, CDR2 YENEEA. Trimming removed 7 bases at V and 3 bases at J, with 18 bases between. This chain's CDR3 is CASTSTREGDTGELFF. The CDR3 DNA is TGTGCCAGCACCTCAACCAGGGAAGGGGACACCGGGGAGCTGTTTTTT. Full variable domain (missing parts from reference TRBV11-3 and TRBJ2-2): EAGVVQSPRYKIIEKKQPVAFWCNPISGHNTLYWYLQNLGQGPELLIRYENEEAVDDSQLPKDRFSAERLKGVDSTLKIQPAELGDSAVYLCASTSTREGDTGELFFGEGSRLTVL.

This chain uses TRBV9 with TRBJ2-5; 15 nucleotides line up with TRBD2. Germline V gene lookup returns CDR1 SGDLS and CDR2 YYNGEE. The CDR3 totals 15 residues. The V and J ends lost 3 bases and 4 bases, in that order; junction bases with no gene match: 1. The CDR3 DNA is TGTGCCAGCAGCGCGGGACTAGCGGGAGGAGAGACCCAGTACTTC. Translation gives CASSAGLAGGETQYF. The whole variable domain, remainder taken from reference TRBV9 and TRBJ2-5, is DSGVTQTPKHLITATGQRVTLRCSPRSGDLSVYWYQQSLDQGLQFLIQYYNGEERAKGNILERFSAQQFPDLHSELNLSSLELGDSALYFCASSAGLAGGETQYFGPGTRLLVL.

This rearrangement joins TRBV6-5 to TRBJ2-4; 9 bases line up with TRBD2. Germline V gene lookup returns CDR1 MNHEY and CDR2 SVGAGI. The CDR3 totals 14 residues. V dropped 5 bases and J dropped 6; count of bases not matched to a gene: 5. The CDR3 nucleotides are TGTGCCAGCAGTCTTGAGACTAGCGGAAACATTCAGTACTTC. Residues: CASSLETSGNIQYF.